This TCR beta chain was obtained from a study of identical twins. Study-wide results and limits: Models predicted too little out-of-frame TCR alpha sharing in monozygotic twins. Carriage of fewer insertions was seen in abundant cord blood beta clonotypes, whereas memory repertoires showed none.

This clonotype was detected a few times. Its antigen is currently unknown. From germline, CDR1 is SEHNR and CDR2 FQNEAQ (reference sequence). This CDR3 has 17 amino acids. The ends were cut back, 5 bases at V and 6 bases at J, with 23 bases in the middle. Template switching added a universal primer binding site, and final cDNA carried unique molecular identifiers. TCRdb re-called the 5' RACE reads through MiXCR, storing one row per CDR3 protein. The table includes hundreds of thousands of distinct CDR3 sequences, 8.6% detected once. This sample also belongs to another study, concerning yellow fever vaccine responses in identical twins.

This sequence was found in a woman aged 18-30 years in good health. The chain carries TRBV7-9 and TRBJ2-1, with D perhaps TRBD2 (7 bases). Source material: PBMCs. The CDR3 reads CASSPVGGLKGVNEQFF. CDR3 DNA: TGTGCCAGCAGCCCCGTCGGGGGGTTGAAGGGGGTCAATGAGCAGTTCTTC. The variable domain in full, completed from reference TRBV7-9 and TRBJ2-1, reads DTGVSQNPRHKITKRGQNVTFRCDPISEHNRLYWYRQTLGQGPEFLTYFQNEAQLEKSRLLSDRFSAERPKGSFSTLEIQRTEQGDSAMYLCASSPVGGLKGVNEQFFGPGTRLTVL.